The sequence of this T cell receptor beta chain was determined in a study of cytomegalovirus exposure and HLA in healthy donors (dated by TCRdb to the late 2010s). Concerning the study at large: An earlier analysis of approximately 590 of the donors reported more than 250 Gb of sequence data and around 120 million unique TCR beta sequences from 190 million or so T cells. The number of typed donors differed by locus: roughly 620-640 for A, B, C, DRB1 and DQB1; 500 to 550 for DQA1; around 580 for DPA1; and some 430 for DPB1. A later genetic analysis used genome-wide SNP genotypes for about three fifths of the 666 donors, treating that subset as a discovery cohort. Along with the roughly 670-subject first cohort, a separate validation cohort of roughly 110 different subjects was used. Several DR-DQ haplotypes were treated as single units for association and clustering because of strong linkage in the cohort. Class I and class II HLA loci were covered by the typing at four-digit resolution. To decide whether each TCR beta V gene segment behaved as functional or pseudogenic, an earlier analysis of over 500 of the donors relied on high-throughput TCR beta sequencing. Using immunosequencing, the study profiled T cell repertoires from approximately 700 subjects and related those repertoires to cytomegalovirus serostatus. Donor age, sex, ethnicity and CMV serostatus were compiled together with the repertoire data. The study combined high-throughput TCR immunosequencing, statistical association of individual TCRs with disease status, and machine learning to predict cytomegalovirus infection status. The study was designed to test whether signatures of past pathogen exposure could be identified by cataloging public T cell receptors. To study patterns of TCR occurrence, a later analysis re-analyzed previously published TCR beta repertoires from under 750 donors and added high-resolution HLA genotyping. All discovery cohort repertoires had been generated on a single sequencing platform. In the later analysis, no new phenotypic data were used to find candidate immune exposures; instead, reliance was placed on TCR beta sequences and their occurrence across donors. An early release covering roughly 640 HLA-typed donors comprised about 300 gigabases of sequencing data and around 80 million unique TCR sequences. The genetic ancestry cluster associated with self-reported Caucasian donors included 81% of the 398 genotyped donors. Among roughly 400 genotyped donors of the cohort, an average of around 240,000 unique TCR beta nucleotide sequences was sequenced per donor, of which roughly 17% were non-productive.

For this chain, trimming is 4 bases at the V end and 5 bases at the J end, and the number of junction bases without a gene match is 8. From the germline V gene, CDR1 is SGHRS and CDR2 is YFSETQ. The CDR3, from cysteine to phenylalanine, totals 14 residues. Only CDR3 DNA remains: 42 bases, in frame from the first base. Here is what the overall study found, with its caveats: A cluster of highly shared sequence variants was judged likely to represent a technical artifact of the sequencing pipeline. According to a later genetic analysis, donors in an Asian-associated ancestry cluster had fewer N-insertions in productive TCRs than the approximately 700-donor mean. The authors suggested that the approach could potentially be generalized to other disease states and immunological phenotypes. In a later analysis, TCR association rates were found to vary across HLA loci, with the most associated TCRs seen for DRB1 alleles and the fewest for HLA-C alleles. Linkage disequilibrium might explain the correlated functional status among segregating V segments, but an unknown experimental factor could not be ruled out. The only immune exposure information available for the cohort was CMV serostatus. At a false discovery rate of 0.05, a later analysis linked some 18,000 TCR beta sequences to specific HLA alleles. In a later analysis, HLA-associated TCR beta chains were found to be more clonally expanded and to have lower generation probabilities than equally common non-associated chains. The classifier was reported to diagnose cytomegalovirus status with high specificity and sensitivity in both the original and validation cohorts. In vitro tests confirmed that three of the cytomegalovirus-associated TCR beta chains recognize cytomegalovirus antigens. HLA typing was unavailable for some donors at each locus, so association tests used only the typed subset. In this cohort, only TCR beta chains were sequenced, and detectable features were limited by the absence of alpha or paired-chain data. An association between a missense DCLRE1C variant and V-gene and J-gene trimming of TCR beta chains was found in a later genetic analysis and replicated in an independent cohort. A further reported finding was that TCR beta sequences accurately predicted the HLA-A and HLA-B alleles for most subjects in the first cohort. An earlier analysis of approximately 570 of the donors showed that most TCR beta V segments appeared in productive rearrangements either about 87% or about 30% of the time, which broadly matched IMGT annotations. According to a later analysis, parvovirus B19, influenza, CMV and Epstein-Barr virus appeared linked to several top co-occurrence clusters. Because the 87-base-pair reads could not distinguish some IMGT-functional V segments, including TRBV6-2 and TRBV6-3, those segments were excluded. A total of fewer than 200 TCR beta chains were listed by the study as associated with cytomegalovirus. When HLA alleles, especially DR and DQ, strongly co-occurred, attributing TCR associations to individual alleles was difficult. Roughly uniform sequencing depth across donors was assumed in presence/absence analyses, although this assumption may not hold. According to a later analysis, most CMV-associated TCR beta chains appeared to be HLA-restricted, and the HLA associations seemed to be driven largely by CMV exposure. Over 15 rarely observed V segments, including chromosome 9 orphons, were excluded from the earlier analysis of several hundred of the donors because counts were too low. Most TCR sequences were observed very rarely across donors, whereas some public TCRs were present in many individuals.

To note about this clone: This receptor's antigen is unknown. It has no much larger one-base neighbor in the sample; base qualities were not kept.

Library creation used the immunoSEQ multiplex PCR assay. The multiplex PCR relied on a mix of 60 forward primers for TCR Vbeta segments and 13 reverse primers for TCR Jbeta segments. A multiplex PCR assay on genomic DNA amplified the CDR3 region of rearranged TCR beta genes. The Illumina HiSeq System was used to sequence the amplified TCR beta libraries as 87-base-pair reads. The original methods were these. A later analysis tallied around 80 million unique TCR beta chains across the 700 or so repertoires, and approximately 12 million of those chains were shared by two or more donors. A nearest-neighbor algorithm error-corrected the raw reads and collapsed the reads into unique sequences, merging closely related sequences to remove PCR and sequencing errors. Alignment of CDR3 sequences to IMGT reference sequences was used to assign V, D and J gene segments. For a sequence to be retained, a match of at least six nucleotides to both a V gene segment and a J gene segment was required. Rearrangements were called productive when the CDR3 lacked stop codons and stayed in frame with V and J; all others were non-productive. CDR3 was defined by IMGT convention, running from the second conserved V-encoded cysteine to the conserved J-encoded phenylalanine. The earlier analysis of more than 450 of the donors excluded sequences that lacked an unambiguous match to a single V gene segment. An earlier analysis of 500 to 700 of the donors classified V segments as functional when productive rearrangements were above 56.7% and as segregating when the standard deviation between donors was above 5%. To diagnose cytomegalovirus status from the catalog of TCR beta chain sequences, a statistical classification framework was built. In a later analysis, TCR nucleotide sequences were compared against IMGT/GENE-DB human TR gene sequences so that V and J genes could be assigned. The TCRdist pipeline was used in a later analysis to assign CDR3 sequences and most-parsimonious VDJ recombination scenarios. In a later analysis, each TCR beta chain was defined by its CDR3 amino acid sequence together with its V-gene family, and reads without a unique V-gene family were excluded. As a way to deal with suspected cross-contamination and a sequencing artifact, a later analysis dropped 592 nucleotide sequences that were highly shared and had low generation probability. In a later analysis, a clonal expansion index was calculated for each public chain from normalized within-repertoire ranks of inferred template counts. A later analysis computed generation probabilities with a VDJ recombination model fitted to out-of-frame rearrangements, and checked the results against IGoR. In a later analysis, hypergeometric tests were used to score TCR-TCR, TCR-HLA and TCR-CMV co-occurrence, with a repertoire-size bias correction applied to TCR pairs. To estimate false discovery rates, a later analysis permuted the HLA or CMV assignments 20 times. In a later analysis, co-occurring TCRs were grouped using DBSCAN, with TCRdist sequence similarity added in when clustering inside HLA-allele-positive subsets. Co-occurrence clustering excluded repertoires with fewer than 30,000 or more than 120,000 public chains, plus five with anomalous nucleotide sharing. The source is immuneACCESS, and TCRdb retained only in-frame sequences with V and J called. Part of the clones is not carried over; for the studies checked, unresolved V genes explain less than half of this, and the remainder is unexplained. The V and J calls and the clone size are those of that table, but D and trimming were determined from the DNA. The sample yields over 100,000 clones; roughly four fifths were counted once. The leading ten clones occupy roughly 8% of the sample.

The cohort comprised some 700 healthy bone marrow donors. Cohort members were all nominally healthy when sampled, although unrecorded immune exposures were likely present. The donor was CMV seropositive and belonged to the group of a few hundred seropositive cohort members. Each donor provided a peripheral blood sample, and peripheral blood mononuclear cells were used for TCR beta sequencing. Genomic DNA was extracted from the blood cell samples with the Qiagen DNeasy Blood Extraction Kit. The V gene is TRBV5-1 and the J gene is TRBJ1-1; 7 junctional bases match TRBD1. The sequence came from a woman in her fifties or sixties in good health and CMV-seropositive. Input material: PBMCs. The CDR3 in this case is CASSASGGATEAFF. In nucleotides, the sequence is TGCGCCAGCAGCGCCTCAGGGGGTGCAACTGAAGCTTTCTTT.